The next 29 T cell receptor beta chains were all read from a single sample in a study of blood T cells in healthy people across ages. A second PCR of 7 to 11 cycles used a sample-barcoded 5' primer and a J-beta primer mix. TCRdb redid the calling of the 5' RACE reads with MiXCR, one entry per CDR3 protein. The sample includes 750,000 to 1,000,000 distinct CDR3 sequences, 25% to 35% of them seen just once. The sample was also linked to a second study, of T cells of mothers and their children.

Sequences were obtained from blood. The source of these receptors is a woman aged 40 to 55 in good health.

The chain joins TRBV7-2 to TRBJ2-5, with D maybe TRBD2 (5 bases). This CDR3 region has 14 residues. Germline loops: CDR1 SGHTA, CDR2 FQGNSA. V lost 1 base, J lost 4 bases, and 10 bases lay in between. CDR3 in amino acids: CASSLVRGGETQYF. The CDR3 coding sequence is TGTGCCAGCAGCTTAGTTCGGGGTGGAGAGACCCAGTACTTC. Full variable domain (remainder filled in from reference TRBV7-2 and TRBJ2-5): GAGVSQSPSNKVTEKGKDVELRCDPISGHTALYWYRQSLGQGLEFLIYFQGNSAPDKSGLPSDRFSAERTGGSVSTLTIQRTQQEDSAVYLCASSLVRGGETQYFGPGTRLLVL.

The sample holds a few counts of this clonotype. J is TRBJ2-3 and V is TRBV7-2; 12 bases map to TRBD2. Germline CDR1 is SGHTA and CDR2 is FQGNSA. Losses at the gene ends were 5 bases for V and 4 bases for J; bases not matched to a gene: 7. The CDR3 loop spans 16 amino acids. CDR3 sequence: CASSTGLAGNADTQYF. CDR3 in DNA: TGTGCCAGCAGCACCGGACTAGCGGGGAACGCAGATACGCAGTATTTT.

The chain combines TRBV3-1 with TRBJ2-1; D possibly corresponds to TRBD1 (6 bases). The germline V gene has CDR1 LGHDT and CDR2 YNNKEL (reference sequence). The CDR3 extends over 15 amino acids. Trimming removed 3 bases at V and 4 bases at J, with 13 bases between. The CDR3 DNA sequence: TGTGCCAGCAGCCAGGTGGAGAGGGGGTACAATGAGCAGTTCTTC. Encoded protein: CASSQVERGYNEQFF.

As for this clonotype: A much larger clone sits a single nucleotide away, making a read error possible. The V call is TRBV29-1, the J call TRBJ2-1; weak D call: TRBD1 (5 bases). Germline V CDR1 and CDR2: SQVTM, ANQGSEA. This CDR3 comprises 15 residues. The CDR3 bases are TGCAGCGTTGTTACGCAGGGAAGCTCCTACGATGAGCAGTTCTTC. Translated: CSVVTQGSSYDEQFF.

The chain carries TRBV25-1 and TRBJ2-3; 10 nucleotides match TRBD1. The CDR3 covers 15 residues. V shed 7 bases and J 5 bases; nucleotides not matched to a gene: 9. The germline V gene has CDR1 MGHDK and CDR2 SYGVNS. The CDR3 protein is CASTNHRDRGDTQYF. The DNA for the CDR3 is TGTGCCAGCACTAATCACCGGGACAGGGGAGATACGCAGTATTTT.

This clonotype occurred a few times. The genes are TRBV20-1 and TRBJ1-1, with 9 bases lining up with TRBD1. This CDR3 spans 15 amino acids. V trimming: 3 bases; J trimming: 11 bases; junction bases outside the gene matches: 16. CDR1 and CDR2 from the germline V gene are DFQATT and SNEGSKA (reference sequence). In nucleotides, the CDR3 is TGCAGTGCTAGGGACACAGGGGGCAGGACTTTGCAGGCTTTCTTT. Its translation is CSARDTGGRTLQAFF.

Note on this clonotype: One base away lies a much larger clone, so this may be a sequencing read error. This rearrangement joins TRBV2 to TRBJ2-7, with 9 bases lining up with TRBD1. CDR1 and CDR2 (germline): SNHLY, FYNNEI. This CDR3 contains 15 residues. The ends lost 6 bases at V and 1 base at J; junction bases unmatched: 7. CDR3 residues: CASRDSGQGSYEQYF. As DNA, the CDR3 is TGTGCCAGCAGGGATTCAGGACAGGGGTCCTACGAGCAGTACTTC. Based on the CDR3 plus reference TRBV2 and TRBJ2-7, the full variable domain is EPEVTQTPSHQVTQMGQEVILRCVPISNHLYFYWYRQILGQKVEFLVSFYNNEISEKSEIFDDQFSVERPDGSNFTLKIRSTKLEDSAMYFCASRDSGQGSYEQYFGPGTRLTVT.

This clonotype was seen a few times. The chain carries TRBV6-1 and TRBJ2-5, with 12 positions matching TRBD2. Germline V gene sequence: CDR1 MNHNS, CDR2 SASEGT. V was pared by 6 bases and J by 5 bases, with 10 bases of the junction left unmatched. CDR3 length: 16 residues. CDR3 region: CASSPLLAGGGETQYF. The CDR3 DNA is TGTGCCAGCAGCCCCCTACTAGCGGGGGGTGGGGAGACCCAGTACTTC.

The V and J genes are TRBV11-3 and TRBJ2-4, with 8 bases identical to TRBD2. The CDR3 totals 12 residues. V lost 5 bases and J lost 13; bases outside the gene matches: 7. Germline V gene sequence: CDR1 SGHNT, CDR2 YENEEA. The CDR3 region is CASSPFGGEQYF. In nucleotides, the CDR3 is TGTGCCAGCAGCCCGTTCGGGGGGGAGCAGTACTTC.

The chain links TRBV28 to TRBJ2-1; 9 bases line up with TRBD2. J lost 2 bases, V lost 4 bases, and 0 bases had no gene match. Per the germline V gene, CDR1 is MDHEN and CDR2 is SYDVKM. The CDR3 runs 14 residues. CDR3 nucleotides: TGTGCCAGCAGTTCTAGCGGGACCTACAATGAGCAGTTCTTC. Translation: CASSSSGTYNEQFF.

This rearrangement joins TRBV10-3 to TRBJ2-7; 7 nucleotides line up with TRBD2. Near its end, the DNA agrees better with TRBJ2-5, so the J call may be wrong. From germline, CDR1 is ENHRY and CDR2 SYGVKD. The CDR3 has 15 amino acids. For the CDR3, the DNA is TGTGCCATCAGTGAGTCGCTGGGAGCGGGGGAGACCCAGTACTTC. Translated: CAISESLGAGETQYF.

This clonotype was detected only a few times. The CDR3 DNA is TGCGCCAGCAGCTTGCCCAAGACAGGGGGCGAGGGCTATGGCTACACCTTC. It specifies CASSLPKTGGEGYGYTF. The chain uses TRBV5-1 and TRBJ1-2; 10 nucleotides agree with TRBD1. The CDR3 runs to 17 residues. The germline gives CDR1 SGHRS, CDR2 YFSETQ. V trimming: 1 base; J trimming: 4 bases; junction bases outside the gene matches: 10.

To note about this clonotype: A much larger clonotype is one base distant, so this may be a read error. V usage is TRBV28 and J usage is TRBJ2-3; D possibly corresponds to TRBD2 (6 bases). The CDR3 contains 17 residues. Per germline, CDR1 MDHEN and CDR2 SYDVKM. CDR3 bases: TGTGCCAGCAGTTTAGGGTACGCTAGCGTAGGAACAGATACGCAGAATTTT. Amino acids: CASSLGYASVGTDTQNF.

This clonotype was counted many times. V gene TRBV28 combines with J gene TRBJ2-5, with TRBD2 matching over 9 bases. This CDR3 region has 17 residues. Unmatched junction bases numbered 14, after V lost 6 bases and J lost 3 bases. Germline CDR1 MDHEN, CDR2 SYDVKM. CDR3 sequence reads: CASSPPPSGVRKETQYF. In nucleotides, the CDR3 is TGTGCCAGCAGCCCCCCGCCTAGCGGGGTCCGGAAAGAGACCCAGTACTTC.

With regard to this clonotype: Since no conserved phenylalanine or tryptophan closes the CDR3, a read error is the likely cause. The DNA is omitted, as the CDR3 cannot be located on it reliably, and the CDR3 follows TCRdb's listing. The chain carries TRBV7-6 and TRBJ2-4; the table's TRBD2 call for D was not verified on the DNA. Per germline, CDR1 SGHVS and CDR2 FNYEAQ. Inclusive of both ends, the CDR3 amounts to 13 amino acids. This CDR3 reads CASSLDVRAIKYC.

The rearrangement joins TRBV5-6 to TRBJ2-5, with TRBD1 identical over 7 bases. With 4 bases clipped from V and 4 bases from J, the junction kept 13 bases outside the gene matches. CDR3 length: 16 residues. In germline, CDR1 is SGHDT, CDR2 YYEEEE. The CDR3 coding sequence is TGTGCCAGCAGCCCGTCGGGACAGAGAGTAGGAGAGACCCAGTACTTC. Translation gives CASSPSGQRVGETQYF.

Many counts were recorded for this clonotype. The rearrangement links TRBV7-9 to TRBJ1-5, with D maybe TRBD1 (6 bases). The germline gives CDR1 SEHNR, CDR2 FQNEAQ (reference sequence). Between the trimmed V and J ends, which lost 6 bases and 4 bases, there was a span of 16 bases. The CDR3 totals 15 residues. CDR3 nucleotides: TGTGCCAGCAGTCCTCGGGGGGGCGAGAATCAGCCCCAGCATTTT. Translation gives CASSPRGGENQPQHF.

V and J are TRBV7-8 and TRBJ2-1; TRBD2 agrees at 10 bases. Trimming cost V 5 bases and J 0 bases; bases outside gene matches: 7. Germline V gene sequence: CDR1 SGHVS, CDR2 FQNEAQ. This CDR3 is 17 amino acids long. Here the CDR3 reads CASSQRSGGSSYNEQFF. CDR3 coding DNA: TGTGCCAGCAGCCAACGTAGCGGGGGGAGCTCCTACAATGAGCAGTTCTTC.

This rearrangement joins TRBV18 to TRBJ2-3; D not resolved. V was pared by 0 bases and J by 6 bases, with 13 bases between. The germline V gene encodes CDR1 KGHSH and CDR2 LQKENI. This CDR3 comprises 15 residues. The DNA for the CDR3 is TGTGCCAGCTCACCACCCGAGTCGCAAGGGGATACGCAGTATTTT. Amino acids: CASSPPESQGDTQYF.

The V gene is TRBV29-1, the J gene TRBJ1-2; a possible D gene is TRBD1 (6 bases). Trimming took off 7 bases at V and 4 bases at J, with 19 bases between the two ends. Looked up from germline, CDR1 is SQVTM and CDR2 is ANQGSEA. The CDR3 runs 14 residues. CDR3: CSASLDRTLYGYTF. The CDR3 DNA reads as TGCAGCGCCTCCCTGGACAGAACTCTCTATGGCTACACCTTC. Full variable domain (remainder filled in from reference TRBV29-1 and TRBJ1-2): SAVISQKPSRDICQRGTSLTIQCQVDSQVTMMFWYRQQPGQSLTLIATANQGSEATYESGFVIDKFPISRPNLTFSTLTVSNMSPEDSSIYLCSASLDRTLYGYTFGSGTRLTVV.

This clonotype was observed a few times. The chain uses TRBV29-1 and TRBJ1-2; D might be TRBD1 (6 bases). V lost 6 bases, J lost 4 bases, and 18 bases lay in between. Germline V gene data show CDR1 as SQVTM and CDR2 as ANQGSEA. The CDR3 extends over 14 amino acids. The CDR3 protein is CSVADRAFLYGYTF. CDR3 nucleotide sequence: TGCAGCGTCGCGGACAGAGCTTTCCTCTATGGCTACACCTTC.

The chain is built from TRBV24-1 and TRBJ2-2, with 7 bases aligning to TRBD2. There are 15 residues in the CDR3. Germline CDR1 reads KGHDR; CDR2 reads SFDVKD. The V and J ends lost 7 bases and 4 bases, in that order; junction bases with no gene match: 8. CDR3 region: CATSRRGVRTGELFF. The CDR3 DNA sequence: TGTGCCACCAGCCGCCGGGGGGTCCGCACCGGGGAGCTGTTTTTT.

This clonotype was seen a handful of times. The rearrangement joins TRBV11-2 to TRBJ2-3; 10 bases map to TRBD1. CDR3 length: 15 residues. The trim removed 3 bases at V and 7 bases at J, leaving 7 bases unmatched. Germline CDR1 is SGHAT and CDR2 is FQNNGV. CDR3 in amino acids: CASSFLRTGGNTQYF. For the CDR3, the DNA is TGTGCCAGCAGCTTCCTCCGGACAGGGGGAAATACGCAGTATTTT.

This sequence joins TRBV20-1 and TRBJ1-2; TRBD1 is a possible D gene (5 bases). This CDR3 is 14 amino acids long. The germline V gene has CDR1 DFQATT and CDR2 SNEGSKA (reference sequence). Trimming took off 0 bases at V and 3 bases at J, with 11 bases between the two ends. The CDR3 sequence: CSARDHGADYGYTF. Here the CDR3 DNA reads TGCAGTGCTAGAGATCACGGGGCTGACTATGGCTACACCTTC.

Of note for this clonotype: One end of the junction is discordant with germline, which a read error may explain. The gene calls are TRBV10-3 and TRBJ1-6; D unclear. The CDR3 runs to 15 residues. Germline CDR1 reads ENHRY; CDR2 reads SYGVKD. The CDR3 protein is CAISSTLGGYSPRHF. As DNA, the CDR3 is TGTGCCATCAGTTCAACCCTGGGCGGTTATTCACCCCGCCACTTT.

The chain joins TRBV9 to TRBJ1-4; no definite D call. The CDR3 runs to 15 residues. Germline V gene sequence: CDR1 SGDLS, CDR2 YYNGEE. With 0 bases removed from V and 4 bases from J, the gap between germline ends came to 10 bases. The CDR3 DNA follows: TGTGCCAGCAGCGTAGAGGGCGGATTTAATGAAAAACTGTTTTTT. Translation gives CASSVEGGFNEKLFF.

In this sample, this clonotype turned up many times. The chain recombines TRBV14 with TRBJ2-7, with a tentative D call TRBD2 (5 bases). V gave up 1 base and J gave up 4 bases, with 17 bases separating them. The CDR3 consists of 16 residues. Germline CDR1 is SGHDN and CDR2 is FVKESK. This chain's CDR3 is CASSQAGSSWRYEQYF. DNA of the CDR3: TGTGCCAGCAGCCAAGCGGGGTCCTCTTGGCGGTACGAGCAGTACTTC.

The chain links TRBV20-1 to TRBJ2-1; D remains unclear. The V gene's germline CDR1 is DFQATT and CDR2 SNEGSKA (reference sequence). The CDR3 totals 11 residues. V was trimmed by 0 bases and J by 11 bases, leaving 8 bases between them. In nucleotides, the CDR3 is TGCAGTGCTAGAGATTTGGGAAAGCAGTTCTTC. Its protein is CSARDLGKQFF.

This clonotype was counted many times. V is TRBV10-3 and J is TRBJ2-4; D gene uncertain. V lost 0 bases and J 0 bases, leaving 9 bases between the germline ends. The CDR3 has 16 residues. The V gene's germline CDR1 is ENHRY and CDR2 SYGVKD. CDR3 region: CAISESSALAKNIQYF. CDR3 DNA: TGTGCCATCAGTGAGTCGTCAGCGCTAGCCAAAAACATTCAGTACTTC.